This T cell receptor (beta chain) was recorded in a study of shared clonotypes between healthy human individuals. The data were produced by immunoSEQ multiplex PCR, yet TCRdb's version contains in-frame clones alone and is incomplete. This table has around 750,000 clones, 74% appearing once. This CDR3 has 13 amino acids. Germline assignment: CDR1 MNHEY and CDR2 SMNVEV (reference sequence). Trimming stripped 9 bases from V and 4 bases from J, with 15 bases between. Source material: memory CD4+ T cells sorted from blood. Subset here: CD45RA-negative fraction. The TCR originated in a woman aged 25 to 45 in good health. The chain employs TRBV27 and TRBJ2-5; the D is unclear. CDR3 sequence: CASSKRVVETQYF. In DNA form, the CDR3 reads TGTGCCAGTAGTAAAAGGGTGGTAGAGACCCAGTACTTC.